Presented here are 25 T cell receptor beta chains from one specimen sequenced in a study of cytomegalovirus exposure and HLA in healthy donors. Here immunoSEQ multiplex PCR was the method, and the copy in TCRdb shows in-frame clones only, minus some. Of about 160,000 clones in the sample, about 88% were seen once. Sequenced sample: PBMCs. These receptor sequences come from a woman aged 18-29 years in good health and CMV-seronegative.

This rearrangement joins TRBV9 to TRBJ2-2; TRBD1 agrees at 11 bases. The CDR3 sequence is 14 residues long. Trimming at V came to 7 bases and at J to 8 bases, leaving 7 bases not matched to a gene. CDR1 is SGDLS, CDR2 YYNGEE, per germline. This CDR3 reads CASGQGAPRGELFF. The DNA of the CDR3 is TGTGCCAGCGGACAGGGGGCGCCCCGGGGGGAGCTGTTTTTT.

This clone was counted only a few times. The chain combines TRBV28 with TRBJ1-5; tentatively, D is TRBD1 (5 bases). Per germline, CDR1 MDHEN and CDR2 SYDVKM. The CDR3 sequence is 15 residues long. Deletions cut 11 bases from V and 2 bases from J, with 19 bases between. The CDR3 here is CAVLSGGEGNQPQHF. CDR3 sequence (DNA): TGTGCCGTACTCTCGGGGGGGGAGGGCAATCAGCCCCAGCATTTT.

This clone is a singleton in its sample. The CDR3 DNA reads as TGTGCCAGCAGCCTCGGGAGGGGCGTAAGCTACACCTTC. This translates into CASSLGRGVSYTF. The V call is TRBV11-2, the J call TRBJ1-2; possibly TRBD1 for D (5 bases). CDR1 and CDR2 from the germline V gene are SGHAT and FQNNGV. Trimming took 5 bases from V and 9 from J, leaving 16 bases between them. The CDR3 totals 13 residues.

This rearrangement joins TRBV9 to TRBJ2-7, with 8 bases identical to TRBD2. The V segment lost 4 bases and the J segment 2 bases; nucleotides outside the gene matches: 5. This CDR3 has 14 residues. Per the germline V gene, CDR1 is SGDLS and CDR2 is YYNGEE. CDR3 coding DNA: TGTGCCAGCAGCCCCACTAGCGGACCCTACGAGCAGTACTTC. Its protein is CASSPTSGPYEQYF.

J is TRBJ2-7 and V is TRBV29-1, with D possibly matching TRBD1 (6 bases). The CDR3 loop spans 14 amino acids. The germline V gene has CDR1 SQVTM and CDR2 ANQGSEA. Trimming shortened V by 1 base and J by 1 base, and 11 bases separated the two germline ends. The CDR3 DNA is TGCAGCGTTGAAGTGTCAGGGGTGTCCTACGAGCAGTACTTC. Translation gives CSVEVSGVSYEQYF.

This sequence joins TRBV27 and TRBJ2-2; perhaps TRBD2 as D (6 bases). V dropped 8 bases and J dropped 4 bases, with 23 bases sitting between them. Per the germline V gene, CDR1 is MNHEY and CDR2 is SMNVEV (reference sequence). CDR3 length: 17 residues. CDR3 coding DNA: TGTGCCAGCCGGCTAATATACGGGGCGCGGGGCACCGGGGAGCTGTTTTTT. Translated, it gives CASRLIYGARGTGELFF.

The chain recombines TRBV27 with TRBJ1-5, with 9 bases identical to TRBD1. CDR3 length: 16 amino acids. The J segment lost 0 bases and the V segment lost 3 bases, leaving 3 bases of the junction unmatched. Germline CDR1 and CDR2: MNHEY and SMNVEV (reference sequence). CDR3: CASSFGTGNSNQPQHF. CDR3 nucleotide sequence: TGTGCCAGCAGTTTTGGGACAGGGAATAGCAATCAGCCCCAGCATTTT.

In DNA, the CDR3 is TGTGCCAGCAGCCCAGAGACTTCCGGGAGGCACCTTTTAGAGCAGTTCTTC. Its translation is CASSPETSGRHLLEQFF. The gene calls are TRBV4-2 and TRBJ2-1; 7 nucleotides line up with TRBD2. Trimming took 4 bases from V and 10 from J; bases not matched to a gene: 19. There are 17 residues in the CDR3. Germline V gene sequence: CDR1 LGHNA, CDR2 YNFKEQ.

This chain joins TRBV28 and TRBJ2-5, with D perhaps matching TRBD1 (7 bases). Germline-derived CDR1 and CDR2 are MDHEN and SYDVKM. V shed 7 bases and J shed 2 bases, with 14 bases lying between them. CDR3 length: 14 residues. CDR3 DNA: TGTGCCAGCAAAGTACAGGGGAGGCAAGAGACCCAGTACTTC. This encodes CASKVQGRQETQYF.

This clone was observed once. The chain recombines TRBV5-4 with TRBJ1-2; possibly TRBD1 for D (6 bases). Trimming cost V 0 bases and J 6 bases, with 12 bases left between them. Germline CDR1 SGHNT, CDR2 YYREEE (reference sequence). This CDR3 region has 14 residues. The chain's CDR3 is CASSLVTGTHGYTF. For the CDR3, the DNA is TGTGCCAGCAGCTTGGTAACAGGGACCCATGGCTACACCTTC.

The rearrangement joins TRBV19 to TRBJ2-6, with 9 positions matching TRBD1. The CDR3 loop spans 21 amino acids. The germline gives CDR1 LNHDA, CDR2 SQIVND (reference sequence). The trim removed 5 bases at V and 0 bases at J, leaving 17 bases unmatched. The DNA for the CDR3 is TGTGCCAGTAGTCGACTCAGGGGCGGACAGGGGCTAAGCTCTGGGGCCAACGTCCTGACTTTC. Encoded protein: CASSRLRGGQGLSSGANVLTF.

As to this clone: Different DNA sequences within this sample yield the same CDR3. This chain's CDR3 is CASSLGGYEQYF. DNA for the CDR3: TGTGCCAGCTCTCTCGGGGGCTACGAGCAGTACTTC. The chain combines TRBV18 with TRBJ2-7, with D possibly matching TRBD2 (6 bases). V was clipped by 6 bases and J by 3 bases, with 9 bases between them. The CDR3 sequence is 12 residues long. Germline values: CDR1 KGHSH, CDR2 LQKENI.

This clone was seen more than once but under ten times. The J gene is TRBJ2-3, the V gene TRBV18; 10 positions match TRBD2. The CDR3 runs 15 residues. The germline gives CDR1 KGHSH, CDR2 LQKENI. V lost 3 bases, J lost 4 bases, and 4 bases stayed unmatched. In nucleotides, the CDR3 is TGTGCCAGCTCACCCCTAGCGGGAGTTGCAGATACGCAGTATTTT. This sequence encodes CASSPLAGVADTQYF.

J is TRBJ1-2 and V is TRBV27; 7 bases fit TRBD1. The CDR3 runs to 14 residues. Trimming took 6 bases from V and 5 from J; bases not matched to a gene: 9. Looked up from germline, CDR1 is MNHEY and CDR2 is SMNVEV (reference sequence). Here the CDR3 reads CASSDLGTVYGYTF. CDR3 nucleotide sequence: TGTGCCAGCAGCGACCTCGGGACAGTGTATGGCTACACCTTC.

This clone came up once. J is TRBJ1-5 and V is TRBV4-1, with a tentative D call TRBD1 (5 bases). The CDR3 extends over 13 amino acids. V shed 1 base and J shed 7 bases, with 8 bases lying between them. Germline CDR1 reads MGHRA; CDR2 reads YSYEKL. As DNA, the CDR3 is TGCGCCAGCAGCCAAGTACAGGCCCAGCCCCAGCATTTT. Translated: CASSQVQAQPQHF.

The rearrangement links TRBV4-3 to TRBJ2-7, with 8 bases fitting TRBD2. Germline trimming cut 4 bases from V and 4 bases from J; bases unmatched to any gene: 3. CDR1 LGHNA and CDR2 YSLEER come from the germline V gene. This CDR3 has 13 residues. The CDR3: CASSPGGAYEQYF. In DNA, the CDR3 is TGCGCCAGCAGCCCGGGGGGGGCGTACGAGCAGTACTTC.

The chain links TRBV4-3 to TRBJ1-3, with D tentatively TRBD1 (6 bases). Per germline, CDR1 LGHNA and CDR2 YSLEER. This CDR3 comprises 15 residues. V was cut by 2 bases and J by 4 bases, with 12 bases left in between. CDR3: CASSQSTGTGNTIYF. CDR3 DNA: TGCGCCAGCAGCCAATCCACAGGGACGGGAAACACCATATATTTT.

The chain links TRBV2 to TRBJ2-1; D may be TRBD2 (6 bases). V dropped 4 bases and J dropped 6 bases, with 10 bases sitting between them. CDR3 length: 13 amino acids. CDR1 SNHLY and CDR2 FYNNEI come from the germline V gene. CDR3 protein: CASSGGVGNEQFF. For the CDR3, the DNA is TGTGCCAGCAGTGGGGGGGTGGGCAATGAGCAGTTCTTC.

The rearrangement links TRBV6-5 to TRBJ2-3; 7 nucleotides align to TRBD1. The V gene's germline CDR1 is MNHEY and CDR2 SVGAGI. CDR3 length: 15 residues. With 4 bases clipped from V and 1 base from J, the junction kept 5 bases outside the gene matches. This chain's CDR3 is CASSLTGARTDTQYF. The CDR3 nucleotides are TGTGCCAGCAGTTTAACAGGGGCCCGCACAGATACGCAGTATTTT.

The chain carries TRBV5-6 and TRBJ2-4, with D tentatively TRBD1 (6 bases). Germline V gene lookup returns CDR1 SGHDT and CDR2 YYEEEE. The ends were cut back, 0 bases at V and 1 base at J, with 8 bases in the middle. The CDR3 extends over 15 amino acids. This CDR3 reads CASSLDRVAKNIQYF. As DNA, the CDR3 is TGTGCCAGCAGCTTGGACAGGGTGGCCAAAAACATTCAGTACTTC.

As for this clone: At one boundary the junction diverges from the germline segment, which might be a read error. The chain links TRBV11-2 to TRBJ2-7; 11 bases align to TRBD2. CDR1 is SGHAT, CDR2 FQNNGV, per germline. CDR3 size: 13 residues. This chain's CDR3 is CASSPPSGSGGEF. The CDR3 DNA reads TGTGCCAGCAGCCCGCCGTCGGGTAGCGGGGGGGAATTC.

The chain couples TRBV5-1 to TRBJ2-3; D ambiguous. Germline V CDR1 and CDR2: SGHRS, YFSETQ. There are 14 residues in the CDR3. The V gene lost 0 bases and the J gene lost 1 base, with 6 bases spanning the gap. In DNA, the CDR3 is TGCGCCAGCAGCTTGGCGGTGGGCACAGATACGCAGTATTTT. It yields the protein CASSLAVGTDTQYF. The full variable domain, in which reference TRBV5-1 and TRBJ2-3 provide the parts outside the CDR3, is KAGVTQTPRYLIKTRGQQVTLSCSPISGHRSVSWYQQTPGQGLQFLFEYFSETQRNKGNFPGRFSGRQFSNSRSEMNVSTLELGDSALYLCASSLAVGTDTQYFGPGTRLTVL.

The chain links TRBV10-2 to TRBJ1-5, with 7 bases aligning to TRBD1. With 3 bases clipped from V and 2 bases from J, the junction kept 10 bases outside the gene matches. CDR3 size: 17 residues. The V gene's germline CDR1 is WSHSY and CDR2 SAAADI. CDR3 loop: CASSEQGSWGGNQPQHF. The CDR3 coding sequence is TGCGCCAGCAGTGAACAGGGGTCCTGGGGAGGCAATCAGCCCCAGCATTTT.

Concerning this clone: The final CDR3 position lacks the conserved phenylalanine or tryptophan, pointing to a likely read error. It is unclear where the CDR3 begins or ends on the DNA, so no DNA is shown, and the CDR3 is as TCRdb lists it. This rearrangement joins TRBV30 to TRBJ1-1; no check of the table's D call, TRBD1, against the DNA was made. Germline CDR1 reads GTSNPN; CDR2 reads SVGIG (reference sequence). The CDR3 comprises 13 residues, both ends counted. The CDR3 here is CAWSVQGTGTACV.

The chain uses TRBV5-4 and TRBJ2-3, with a tentative D call TRBD2 (7 bases). The CDR3 is 15 amino acids. V lost 1 base and J lost 1, with 10 bases in between. Germline assignment: CDR1 SGHNT and CDR2 YYREEE (reference sequence). The CDR3 protein is CASSLNGGRTDTQYF. The CDR3 region has the DNA TGTGCCAGCAGCTTGAACGGGGGGCGCACAGATACGCAGTATTTT. Variable domain in full (rest from reference TRBV5-4 and TRBJ2-3): ETGVTQSPTHLIKTRGQQVTLRCSSQSGHNTVSWYQQALGQGPQFIFQYYREEENGRGNFPPRFSGLQFPNYSSELNVNALELDDSALYLCASSLNGGRTDTQYFGPGTRLTVL.